This T cell receptor beta chain derives from a study of blood T cell repertoires in COVID-19. Study at large: Both acute and convalescent COVID-19 samples were obtained from the United States, Italy and Spain. Nucleic acid was either cDNA or gDNA, and it came from T cells, B-cell-depleted T cells, or PBMCs.

Original processing methods: The authors estimated nucleated cell counts from reference gene primer amplification. Assay used: immunoSEQ multiplex PCR; TCRdb lists only in-frame clones, some missing. V and J calls and clone size are copied from that table; D and trimming were computed from the DNA. The data hold about 160,000 clones, with around 86% observed a single time. This CDR3 has 15 amino acids. Germline loops: CDR1 WSHSY, CDR2 SAAADI. With 2 bases removed from V and 2 bases from J, the gap between germline ends came to 10 bases. V gene TRBV10-2 combines with J gene TRBJ1-5; no clear D gene. This clonotype originated in a man aged 65-85 years with acute or convalescent COVID-19. What was sequenced was peripheral blood. The DNA for the CDR3 is TGCGCCAGCAGTGAGGTTAGTTTGGGCAATCAGCCCCAGCATTTT. This codes for CASSEVSLGNQPQHF.